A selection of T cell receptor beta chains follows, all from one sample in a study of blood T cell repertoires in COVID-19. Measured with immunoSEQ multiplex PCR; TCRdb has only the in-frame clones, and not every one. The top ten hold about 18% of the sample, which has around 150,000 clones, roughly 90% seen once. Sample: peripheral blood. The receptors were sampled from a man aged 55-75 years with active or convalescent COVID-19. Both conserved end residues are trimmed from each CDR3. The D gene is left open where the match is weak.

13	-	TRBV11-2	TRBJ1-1	ASTDRAGVDTEAF
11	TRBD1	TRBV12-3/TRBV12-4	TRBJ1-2	ASSAYRGSGYT
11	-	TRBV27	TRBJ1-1	ASMGRGNTEAF
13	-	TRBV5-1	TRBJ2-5	ASSLGEVRWETQY
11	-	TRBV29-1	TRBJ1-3	SGWAGKGNTIY
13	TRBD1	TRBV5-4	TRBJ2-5	ASSSQTGESETQY
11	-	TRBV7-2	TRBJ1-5	ASSLTGHQPQH
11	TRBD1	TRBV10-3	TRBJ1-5	AISRQGDQPQH
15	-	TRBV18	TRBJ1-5	ASSPLEQGRGNQPQH
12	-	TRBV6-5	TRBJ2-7	ASSYDSSTYEQY
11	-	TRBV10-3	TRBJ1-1	AISAGGITEAF
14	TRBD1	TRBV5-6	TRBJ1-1	ASSLALGQGASLAF
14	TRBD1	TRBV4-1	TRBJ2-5	ASSQRAGRGQETQY
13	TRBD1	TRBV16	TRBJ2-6	ASSPRGQGANVLT
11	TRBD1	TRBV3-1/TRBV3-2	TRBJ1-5	ASSHQGDQPQH